This passage covers 3 T cell receptor beta chains from one sample sequenced in a study of Ad26.COV2.S vaccination and SARS-CoV-2 variants. Assay used: immunoSEQ multiplex PCR; TCRdb lists only in-frame clones, some missing. The table shows some 190,000 clones, with around 88% occurring only once. The input for sequencing was peripheral blood, taken after recovery from COVID-19. These TCRs come from a human donor who had recovered from COVID-19.

J is TRBJ1-1 and V is TRBV28; TRBD1 agrees at 12 bases. The CDR3 is 18 amino acids. Germline trimming cut 7 bases from V and 1 base from J; bases unmatched to any gene: 13. From germline, CDR1 is MDHEN and CDR2 SYDVKM. Here the CDR3 DNA reads TGTGCCAGCAAGATCCCCGGGACAGGGGGCGGAAGGAACACTGAAGCTTTCTTT. Translated, it gives CASKIPGTGGGRNTEAFF.

V and J are TRBV10-2 and TRBJ1-1, with D perhaps TRBD1 (5 bases). Trimming pared 6 bases from V and 5 bases from J, leaving 13 bases between. This CDR3 spans 13 amino acids. CDR1 is WSHSY and CDR2 is SAAADI in the germline V gene. The CDR3 bases are TGCGCCAGCAGGCTTCAGGGTATGACTGAAGCTTTCTTT. Residues: CASRLQGMTEAFF.

CDR3 in DNA: TGTGCCAGCAGCTCGGGACTAGCGCAAAACATTCAGTACTTC. Translation: CASSSGLAQNIQYF. The chain uses TRBV5-6 and TRBJ2-4, with TRBD2 matching 10 bases. The length of the CDR3 is 14 residues. Per germline, CDR1 SGHDT and CDR2 YYEEEE. With 3 bases clipped from V and 5 bases from J, the junction kept 2 bases outside the gene matches. Variable domain in full (rest from reference TRBV5-6 and TRBJ2-4): DAGVTQSPTHLIKTRGQQVTLRCSPKSGHDTVSWYQQALGQGPQFIFQYYEEEERQRGNFPDRFSGHQFPNYSSELNVNALLLGDSALYLCASSSGLAQNIQYFGAGTRLSVL.